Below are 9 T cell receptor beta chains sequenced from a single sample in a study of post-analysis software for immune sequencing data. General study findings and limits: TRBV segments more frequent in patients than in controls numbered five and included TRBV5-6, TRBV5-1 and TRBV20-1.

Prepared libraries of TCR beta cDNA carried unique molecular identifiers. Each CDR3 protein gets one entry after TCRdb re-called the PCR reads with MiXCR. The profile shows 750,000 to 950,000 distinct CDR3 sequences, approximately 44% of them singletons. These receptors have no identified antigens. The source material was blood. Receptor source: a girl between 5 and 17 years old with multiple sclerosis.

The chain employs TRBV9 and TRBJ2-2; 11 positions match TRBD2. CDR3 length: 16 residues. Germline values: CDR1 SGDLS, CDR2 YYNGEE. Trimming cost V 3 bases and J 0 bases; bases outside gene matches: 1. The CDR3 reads CASSATSGTNTGELFF. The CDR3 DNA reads TGTGCCAGCAGCGCGACTAGCGGGACGAACACCGGGGAGCTGTTTTTT. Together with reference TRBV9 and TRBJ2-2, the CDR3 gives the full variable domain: DSGVTQTPKHLITATGQRVTLRCSPRSGDLSVYWYQQSLDQGLQFLIQYYNGEERAKGNILERFSAQQFPDLHSELNLSSLELGDSALYFCASSATSGTNTGELFFGEGSRLTVL.

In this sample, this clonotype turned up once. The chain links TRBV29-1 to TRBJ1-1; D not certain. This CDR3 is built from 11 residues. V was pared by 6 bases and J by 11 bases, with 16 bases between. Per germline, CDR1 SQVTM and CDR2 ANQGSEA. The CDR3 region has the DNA TGCAGCGTGATAAACTTTAAGTACGCTTTCTTT. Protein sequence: CSVINFKYAFF. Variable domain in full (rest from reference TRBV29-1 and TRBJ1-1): SAVISQKPSRDICQRGTSLTIQCQVDSQVTMMFWYRQQPGQSLTLIATANQGSEATYESGFVIDKFPISRPNLTFSTLTVSNMSPEDSSIYLCSVINFKYAFFGQGTRLTVV.

The DNA of the CDR3 is TGTGCCAGCAGCCTCCCCGTTTGGGGGGATACCTACGAGCAGTACTTC. Translating it yields CASSLPVWGDTYEQYF. The chain has TRBV5-5 and TRBJ2-7, with a possible D match to TRBD2 (6 bases). The V gene lost 4 bases and the J gene lost 2 bases, with 19 bases spanning the gap. The CDR3 has 16 residues. Germline loops: CDR1 SGHKS, CDR2 YYEKEE (reference sequence).

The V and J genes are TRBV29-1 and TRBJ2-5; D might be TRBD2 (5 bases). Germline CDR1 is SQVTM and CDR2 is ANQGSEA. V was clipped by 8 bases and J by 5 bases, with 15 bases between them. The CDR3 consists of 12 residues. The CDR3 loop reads CSFGGPGETQYF. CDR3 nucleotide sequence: TGCAGCTTTGGAGGACCGGGGGAGACCCAGTACTTC. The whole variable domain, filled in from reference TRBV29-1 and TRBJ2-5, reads SAVISQKPSRDICQRGTSLTIQCQVDSQVTMMFWYRQQPGQSLTLIATANQGSEATYESGFVIDKFPISRPNLTFSTLTVSNMSPEDSSIYLCSFGGPGETQYFGPGTRLLVL.

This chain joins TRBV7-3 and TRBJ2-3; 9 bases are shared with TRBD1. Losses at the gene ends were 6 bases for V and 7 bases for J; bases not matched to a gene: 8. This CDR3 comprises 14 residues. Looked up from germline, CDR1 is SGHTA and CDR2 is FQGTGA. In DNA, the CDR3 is TGTGCCAGCAGTTCCGGACAGGGGATTAATACGCAGTATTTT. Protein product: CASSSGQGINTQYF. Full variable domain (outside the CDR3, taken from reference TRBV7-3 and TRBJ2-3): GAGVSQTPSNKVTEKGKYVELRCDPISGHTALYWYRQSLGQGPEFLIYFQGTGAADDSGLPNDRFFAVRPEGSVSTLKIQRTERGDSAVYLCASSSGQGINTQYFGPGTRLTVL.

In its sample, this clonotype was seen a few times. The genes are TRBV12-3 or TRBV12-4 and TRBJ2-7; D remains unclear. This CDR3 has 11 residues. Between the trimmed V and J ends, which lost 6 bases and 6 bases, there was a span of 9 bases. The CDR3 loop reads CASRVTREQYF. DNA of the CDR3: TGTGCCAGCAGGGTTACTCGCGAGCAGTACTTC.

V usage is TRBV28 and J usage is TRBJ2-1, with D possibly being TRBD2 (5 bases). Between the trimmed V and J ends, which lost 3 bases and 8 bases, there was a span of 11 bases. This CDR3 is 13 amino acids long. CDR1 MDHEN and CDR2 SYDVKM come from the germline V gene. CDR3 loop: CASSFRAVDEQFF. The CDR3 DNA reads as TGTGCCAGCAGTTTTCGAGCGGTGGATGAGCAGTTCTTC.

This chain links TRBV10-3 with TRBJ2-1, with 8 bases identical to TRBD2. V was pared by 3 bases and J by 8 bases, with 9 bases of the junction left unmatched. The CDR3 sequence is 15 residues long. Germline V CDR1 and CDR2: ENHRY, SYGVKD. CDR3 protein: CAISEGASGQYEQFF. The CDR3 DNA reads TGTGCCATCAGTGAAGGGGCTAGCGGGCAGTATGAGCAGTTCTTC.

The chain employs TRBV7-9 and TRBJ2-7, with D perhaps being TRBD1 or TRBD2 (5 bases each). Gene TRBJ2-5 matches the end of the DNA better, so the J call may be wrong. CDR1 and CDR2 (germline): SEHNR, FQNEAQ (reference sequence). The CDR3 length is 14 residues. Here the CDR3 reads CASSGDANEETQYF. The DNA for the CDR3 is TGTGCCAGCAGCGGGGACGCCAATGAAGAGACCCAGTACTTC.